Listed below are T cell receptor beta chains from one sample, sequenced in a study of technical replicates of blood from a few donors. Some clones are missing from TCRdb's copy, which holds only in-frame ones; the method was immunoSEQ multiplex PCR. In the table there are around 12,000 clones, 90% to 95% of which are singletons. The sample was PBMCs. These receptors all come from a human donor in good health. CDR3s include the opening cysteine and the closing phenylalanine or tryptophan. Fields, in order: clone size, CDR3 length, J gene, V gene, D gene, CDR3 DNA, CDR3 protein. A D gene is named only where the DNA matches it firmly. Where a row states a size, it is once, few, many or the class of an expanded clone; other rows omit it.

>.|14|TRBJ2-1|TRBV6-6|TRBD1
TGTGCCAGCGTTCCGGGACAGGGGTACAATGAGCAGTTCTTC
CASVPGQGYNEQFF
>.|14|TRBJ2-3|TRBV2|TRBD2
TGTGCCAGCGGATTAGCGGGAGACACAGATACGCAGTATTTT
CASGLAGDTDTQYF
>.|18|TRBJ1-5|TRBV5-4|.
TGTGCCAGCAGCTACAGGGCAGGGAGACTCTTTAGCAATCAGCCCCAGCATTTT
CASSYRAGRLFSNQPQHF
>.|15|TRBJ2-3|TRBV5-1|TRBD2
TGCGCCAGCAGCTTAATAGCGGGAGTGTCAGATACGCAGTATTTT
CASSLIAGVSDTQYF
>.|16|TRBJ2-1|TRBV5-1|.
TGCGCCAGCAGCTTCTCCTTAGCGGCCAAATACAATGAGCAGTTCTTC
CASSFSLAAKYNEQFF
>.|14|TRBJ2-1|TRBV11-2|.
TGTGCCAGCACCCGAAGAGAATCCTACAATGAGCAGTTCTTC
CASTRRESYNEQFF
>.|13|TRBJ2-7|TRBV5-1|TRBD1
TGCGCCAGCAGCTTTGACAGGGGTTACGAGCAGTACTTC
CASSFDRGYEQYF
>.|15|TRBJ2-2|TRBV27|.
TGTGCCAGCAGTTTATACGGGAGGAACACCGGGGAGCTGTTTTTT
CASSLYGRNTGELFF
>.|13|TRBJ2-1|TRBV10-3|TRBD1
TGTGCCATCAGTGGGACAGGGTACAATGAGCAGTTCTTC
CAISGTGYNEQFF
>.|13|TRBJ2-7|TRBV11-3|.
TGTGCCAGCAGCTTAACCACAGACTACGAGCAGTACTTC
CASSLTTDYEQYF
>.|16|TRBJ1-1|TRBV15|.
TGTGCCACCAGCAGGGAGATGACAGTTCTGAACACTGAAGCTTTCTTT
CATSREMTVLNTEAFF
>.|14|TRBJ2-7|TRBV19|TRBD1
TGTGCCAGTAGCTCAACCCCAGGGGGCTACGAGCAGTACTTC
CASSSTPGGYEQYF
>.|13|TRBJ1-4|TRBV2|.
TGTGCCAGCAGTCCCTCCGTACGAGGAAAACTGTTTTTT
CASSPSVRGKLFF
>.|16|TRBJ2-2|TRBV7-9|.
TGTGCCAGCAGCTTAGGCCCCAGGGGCTGGACCGGGGAGCTGTTTTTT
CASSLGPRGWTGELFF
>.|17|TRBJ2-3|TRBV6-4|.
TGTGCCAGCAGTGACTCGTTGGGACTCCCCAAACCCCATACGCAGTATTTT
CASSDSLGLPKPHTQYF
>.|10|TRBJ1-5|TRBV6-1|.
TGTGCCAGCAACAGAAGGCCCCAGCATTTT
CASNRRPQHF
>.|11|TRBJ2-1|TRBV20-1|TRBD2
TGCAGTGCTAACCGACTAGCGTGGCAGTTCTTC
CSANRLAWQFF
>.|17|TRBJ2-5|TRBV27|TRBD2
TGTGCCAGCAGTCCACTAGCGGGAGACCGTTTTCGGGAGACCCAGTACTTC
CASSPLAGDRFRETQYF
>.|14|TRBJ2-3|TRBV11-3|.
TGTGCCAGCAGCTTATCACAGAACACAGATACGCAGTATTTT
CASSLSQNTDTQYF
>.|11|TRBJ1-2|TRBV4-1|.
TGCGCCAGCAGCCGCAGAGGGGGCTACACCTTC
CASSRRGGYTF
>once|15|TRBJ2-3|TRBV30|.
TGTGCCTGGAGTGTTGGGGAGCCCGGGACAGATACGCAGTATTTT
CAWSVGEPGTDTQYF
>.|14|TRBJ2-3|TRBV6-5|.
TGTGCCAGCAGTTATAGGCGGAACACAGATACGCAGTATTTT
CASSYRRNTDTQYF
>.|17|TRBJ2-2|TRBV5-1|TRBD1
TGCGCCAGCAGACGCCTTCCGACAGGGGGGAACACCGGGGAGCTGTTTTTT
CASRRLPTGGNTGELFF
>.|16|TRBJ1-3|TRBV4-2|TRBD1
TGTGCCAGCAGCCAAGACCCCGGGACAGGGGTAAACACCATATATTTT
CASSQDPGTGVNTIYF
>.|14|TRBJ2-3|TRBV5-8|.
TGTGCCAGCAGCTTCGGATTTGAGGTAGATACGCAGTATTTT
CASSFGFEVDTQYF
>.|15|TRBJ1-4|TRBV28|.
TGTGCCAGCAGACCCCCGGGGGGCTGGGGTGAAAAACTGTTTTTT
CASRPPGGWGEKLFF
>.|16|TRBJ2-1|TRBV4-1|.
TGCGCCAGCAGCCAAGATCGGGGGTTTACCTACAATGAGCAGTTCTTC
CASSQDRGFTYNEQFF
>.|19|TRBJ2-2|TRBV19|TRBD1
TGTGCCAGTAGTATTGGTAGATGGGACAGGCGTTCGGGCACCGGGGAGCTGTTTTTT
CASSIGRWDRRSGTGELFF
>.|16|TRBJ2-3|TRBV5-1|.
TGCGCCAGCAGCTTGGGACAGGAACCTAGCACAGATACGCAGTATTTT
CASSLGQEPSTDTQYF
>.|16|TRBJ2-1|TRBV7-9|TRBD2
TGTGCCAGCAGCTTAGGTGGCGGGAGGCATTACAATGAGCAGTTCTTC
CASSLGGGRHYNEQFF
>.|14|TRBJ2-7|TRBV11-2|TRBD2
TGTGCCAGCAGCTTATTAGCGGGAGGTTACGAGCAGTACTTC
CASSLLAGGYEQYF
>once|16|TRBJ2-2|TRBV5-4|TRBD2
TGTGCCAGCAGCACCCCTAGCGGGAGGGTAGCCGGGGAGCTGTTTTTT
CASSTPSGRVAGELFF
>once|12|TRBJ2-7|TRBV2|.
TGTGCCAGCAGAGGACAGTCCTACGAGCAGTACTTC
CASRGQSYEQYF
>.|13|TRBJ2-5|TRBV2|.
TGTGCCAGCAGTTCCACAGGTCAAGAGACCCAGTACTTC
CASSSTGQETQYF
>.|13|TRBJ1-1|TRBV10-1|.
TGCGCCAGCAGCTACAGTTTGAACACTGAAGCTTTCTTT
CASSYSLNTEAFF
>.|14|TRBJ1-3|TRBV6-5|.
TGTGCCAGCCGAGGGCAGCAGGCTGGAAACACCATATATTTT
CASRGQQAGNTIYF
>.|15|TRBJ2-5|TRBV6-1|.
TGTGCCAGCAGTGATTGGTCCAGCGGCCAAGAGACCCAGTACTTC
CASSDWSSGQETQYF
>.|17|TRBJ2-3|TRBV6-1|TRBD1
TGTGCCAGCAGTGACTGGACAGGACATGAATTCACAGATACGCAGTATTTT
CASSDWTGHEFTDTQYF
>.|15|TRBJ1-1|TRBV27|.
TGTGCCAGCAGTTTTCTCCCGGGAGACACACGAGAAGCTTTCTTT
CASSFLPGDTREAFF
>.|15|TRBJ2-1|TRBV5-1|.
TGCGCCAGCAGCAAAACCCCGGGGTCCTACAATGAGCAGTTCTTC
CASSKTPGSYNEQFF
>.|14|TRBJ1-1|TRBV7-8|.
TGTGCCAGCAGCTTAATGGGGGCCAGCACTGAAGCTTTCTTT
CASSLMGASTEAFF
>once|14|TRBJ1-5|TRBV11-2|.
TGTGCCAGCAGCTTAGTGGGCGGCAATCAGCCCCAGCATTTT
CASSLVGGNQPQHF
>few|14|TRBJ2-7|TRBV6-1|.
TGTGCCAGCAAATACTCTAGTGCCCTTCAGGAGCAGTACTTC
CASKYSSALQEQYF
>.|14|TRBJ1-1|TRBV19|TRBD1
TGTGCCAGTACAAAATTCCAGGGGGCGGGGGAAGCTTTCTTT
CASTKFQGAGEAFF
>.|19|TRBJ2-5|TRBV19|TRBD1
TGTGCCAGTAGCCCCTGGGGGGACAGGGTGTTTGTGAATCAAGAGACCCAGTACTTC
CASSPWGDRVFVNQETQYF
>.|11|TRBJ2-5|TRBV20-1|.
TGCAGTACGCGCGGGGTAGAGACCCAGTACTTC
CSTRGVETQYF
>.|15|TRBJ2-6|TRBV6-1|.
TGTGCCAGCAGATTGAGCCATTCTGGGGCCAACGTCCTGACTTTC
CASRLSHSGANVLTF
>.|15|TRBJ2-7|TRBV18|TRBD1
TGTGCCAGCTCACTCGGACAGGGAAGGGGGTACGAGCAGTACTTC
CASSLGQGRGYEQYF
>.|12|TRBJ1-2|TRBV7-2|.
TGTGCCAGCAGTTGGGGCCTCTATGGCTACACCTTC
CASSWGLYGYTF
>.|15|TRBJ2-2|TRBV6-6|TRBD1
TGTGCCAGCAGTTCGCAGGGGGCAAAGAAAGGGGAGCTGTTTTTT
CASSSQGAKKGELFF
>.|11|TRBJ1-2|TRBV7-9|.
TGTGCCAGCAGCCCGGGATCGGGCTACACCTTC
CASSPGSGYTF
>.|16|TRBJ2-2|TRBV5-8|.
TGTGCCAGCAGCTTTACGCGGGCTCTTACCGCCGGGGAGCTGTTTTTT
CASSFTRALTAGELFF
>.|14|TRBJ2-7|TRBV5-1|TRBD1
TGCGCCAGCAGCGGCGGGACAGGGGCGGGTGAGCAGTACTTC
CASSGGTGAGEQYF
>.|17|TRBJ1-3|TRBV7-9|TRBD1
TGTGCCAGCAGCGCCGGGACAGGGAGGATTTCCGGAAACACCATATATTTT
CASSAGTGRISGNTIYF
>.|15|TRBJ2-4|TRBV28|.
TGTGCCACGCGGGACGGCGGTACTGCCAAAAACATTCAGTACTTC
CATRDGGTAKNIQYF